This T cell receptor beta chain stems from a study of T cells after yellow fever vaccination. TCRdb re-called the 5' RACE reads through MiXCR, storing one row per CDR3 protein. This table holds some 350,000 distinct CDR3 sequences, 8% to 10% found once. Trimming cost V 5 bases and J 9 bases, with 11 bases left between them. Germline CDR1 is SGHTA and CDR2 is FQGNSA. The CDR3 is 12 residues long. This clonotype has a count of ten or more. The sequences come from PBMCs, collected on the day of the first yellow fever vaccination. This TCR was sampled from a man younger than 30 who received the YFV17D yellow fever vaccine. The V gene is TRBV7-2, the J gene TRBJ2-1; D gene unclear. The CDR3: CASSPLVSEQFF. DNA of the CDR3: TGTGCCAGCAGCCCGCTAGTAAGTGAGCAGTTCTTC. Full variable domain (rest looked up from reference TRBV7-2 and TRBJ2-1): GAGVSQSPSNKVTEKGKDVELRCDPISGHTALYWYRQSLGQGLEFLIYFQGNSAPDKSGLPSDRFSAERTGGSVSTLTIQRTQQEDSAVYLCASSPLVSEQFFGPGTRLTVL.